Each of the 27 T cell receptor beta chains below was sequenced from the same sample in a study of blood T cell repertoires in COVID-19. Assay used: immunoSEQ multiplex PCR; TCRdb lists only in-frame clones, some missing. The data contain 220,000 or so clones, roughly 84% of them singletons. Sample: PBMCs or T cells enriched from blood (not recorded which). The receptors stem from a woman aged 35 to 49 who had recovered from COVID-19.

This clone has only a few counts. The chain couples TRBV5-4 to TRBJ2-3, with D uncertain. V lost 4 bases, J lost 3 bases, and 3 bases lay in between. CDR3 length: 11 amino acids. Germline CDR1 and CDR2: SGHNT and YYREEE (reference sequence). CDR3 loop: CASSLTDTQYF. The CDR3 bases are TGTGCCAGCAGCCTGACAGATACGCAGTATTTT.

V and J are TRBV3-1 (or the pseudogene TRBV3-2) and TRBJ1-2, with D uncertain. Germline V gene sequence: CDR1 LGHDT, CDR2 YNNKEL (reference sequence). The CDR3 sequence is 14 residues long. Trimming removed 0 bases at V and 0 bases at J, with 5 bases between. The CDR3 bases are TGTGCCAGCAGCCAAGATATTTCTAACTATGGCTACACCTTC. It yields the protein CASSQDISNYGYTF.

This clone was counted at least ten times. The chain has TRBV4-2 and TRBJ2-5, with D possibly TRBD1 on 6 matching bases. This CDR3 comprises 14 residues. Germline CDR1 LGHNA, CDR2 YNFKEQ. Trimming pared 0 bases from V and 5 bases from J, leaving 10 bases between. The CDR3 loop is CASSQDSRGETQYF. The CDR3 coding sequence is TGTGCCAGCAGCCAAGACTCGAGGGGGGAGACCCAGTACTTC.

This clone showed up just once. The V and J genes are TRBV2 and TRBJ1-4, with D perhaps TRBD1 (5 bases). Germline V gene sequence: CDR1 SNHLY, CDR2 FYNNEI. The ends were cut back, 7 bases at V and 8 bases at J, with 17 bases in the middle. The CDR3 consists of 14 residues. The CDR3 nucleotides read TGTGCCAGCAAGGGGCCGGGGGTACGGGAAAAACTGTTTTTT. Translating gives CASKGPGVREKLFF. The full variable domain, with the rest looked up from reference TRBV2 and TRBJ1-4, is EPEVTQTPSHQVTQMGQEVILRCVPISNHLYFYWYRQILGQKVEFLVSFYNNEISEKSEIFDDQFSVERPDGSNFTLKIRSTKLEDSAMYFCASKGPGVREKLFFGSGTQLSVL.

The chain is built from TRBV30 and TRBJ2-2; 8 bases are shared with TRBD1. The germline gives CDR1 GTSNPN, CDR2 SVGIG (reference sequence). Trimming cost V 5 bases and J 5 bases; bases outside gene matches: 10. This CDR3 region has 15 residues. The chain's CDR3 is CAWQTSGQVTGELFF. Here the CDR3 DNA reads TGTGCCTGGCAAACCTCGGGACAGGTGACCGGGGAGCTGTTTTTT.

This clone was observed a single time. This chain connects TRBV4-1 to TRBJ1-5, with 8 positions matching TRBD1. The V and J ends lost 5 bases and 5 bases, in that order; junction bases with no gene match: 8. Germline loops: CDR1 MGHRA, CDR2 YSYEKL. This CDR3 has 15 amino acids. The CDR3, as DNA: TGCGCCAGCAGCACCTACAGGGGGGCGCATCAGCCCCAGCATTTT. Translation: CASSTYRGAHQPQHF.

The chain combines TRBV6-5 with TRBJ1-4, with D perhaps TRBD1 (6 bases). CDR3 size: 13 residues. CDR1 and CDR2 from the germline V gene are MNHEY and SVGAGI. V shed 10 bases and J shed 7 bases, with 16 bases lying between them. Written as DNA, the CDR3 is TGTGCCACAAGGGGGGGGACGGGTGAAAAACTGTTTTTT. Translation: CATRGGTGEKLFF.

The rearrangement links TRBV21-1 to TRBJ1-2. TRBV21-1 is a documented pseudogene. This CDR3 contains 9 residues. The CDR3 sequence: CASSPPVHW. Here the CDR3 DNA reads TGTGCCAGCAGCCCACCGGTCCATTGG.

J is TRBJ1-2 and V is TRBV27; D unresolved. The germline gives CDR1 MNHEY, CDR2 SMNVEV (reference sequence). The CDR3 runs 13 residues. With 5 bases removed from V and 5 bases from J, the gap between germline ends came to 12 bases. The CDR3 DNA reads TGTGCCAGCAGTCCAGGACGGACTTATGGCTACACCTTC. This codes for CASSPGRTYGYTF.

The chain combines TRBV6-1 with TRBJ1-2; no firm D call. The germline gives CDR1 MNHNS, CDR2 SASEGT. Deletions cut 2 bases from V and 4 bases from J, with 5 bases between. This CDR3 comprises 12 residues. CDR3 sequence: CASSEQSYGYTF. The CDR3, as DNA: TGTGCCAGCAGTGAACAGTCCTATGGCTACACCTTC.

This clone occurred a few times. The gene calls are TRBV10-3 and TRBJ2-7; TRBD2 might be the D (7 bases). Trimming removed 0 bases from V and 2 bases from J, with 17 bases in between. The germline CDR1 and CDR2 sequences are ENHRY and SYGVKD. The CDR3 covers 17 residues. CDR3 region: CAISESVVGEGAYEQYV. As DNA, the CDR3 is TGTGCCATCAGTGAGTCTGTGGTTGGGGAGGGGGCCTACGAGCAGTACGTC.

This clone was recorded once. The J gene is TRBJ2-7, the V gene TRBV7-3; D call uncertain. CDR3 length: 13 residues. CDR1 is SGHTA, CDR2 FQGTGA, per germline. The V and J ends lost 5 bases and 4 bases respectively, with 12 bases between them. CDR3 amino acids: CASSPQQNYEQYF. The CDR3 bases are TGTGCCAGCAGCCCTCAACAGAATTACGAGCAGTACTTC.

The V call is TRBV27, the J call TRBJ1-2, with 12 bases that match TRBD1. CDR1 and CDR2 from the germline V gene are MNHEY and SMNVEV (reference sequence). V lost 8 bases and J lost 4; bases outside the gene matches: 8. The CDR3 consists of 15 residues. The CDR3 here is CASARGQGAGYGYTF. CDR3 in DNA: TGTGCCAGCGCGAGGGGACAGGGGGCTGGCTATGGCTACACCTTC.

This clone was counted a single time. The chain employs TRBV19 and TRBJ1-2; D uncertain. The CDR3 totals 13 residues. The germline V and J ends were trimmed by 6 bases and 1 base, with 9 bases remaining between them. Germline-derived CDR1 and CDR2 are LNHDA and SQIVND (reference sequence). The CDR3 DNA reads TGTGCCAGTAGACTGGGCGTTAACTATGGCTACACCTTC. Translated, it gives CASRLGVNYGYTF.

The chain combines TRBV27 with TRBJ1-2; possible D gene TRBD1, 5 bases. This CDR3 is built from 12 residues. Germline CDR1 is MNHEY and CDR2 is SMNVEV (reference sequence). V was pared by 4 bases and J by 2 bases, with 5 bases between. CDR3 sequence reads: CASSSGNYGYTF. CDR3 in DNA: TGTGCCAGCAGTTCAGGGAACTATGGCTACACCTTC.

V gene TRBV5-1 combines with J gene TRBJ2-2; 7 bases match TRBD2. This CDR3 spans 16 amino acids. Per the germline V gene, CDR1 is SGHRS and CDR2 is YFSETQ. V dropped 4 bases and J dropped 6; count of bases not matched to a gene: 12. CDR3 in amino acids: CASSAGETGKAGELFF. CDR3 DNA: TGCGCCAGCAGCGCGGGAGAAACAGGAAAAGCCGGGGAGCTGTTTTTT. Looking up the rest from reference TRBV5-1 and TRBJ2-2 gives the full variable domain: KAGVTQTPRYLIKTRGQQVTLSCSPISGHRSVSWYQQTPGQGLQFLFEYFSETQRNKGNFPGRFSGRQFSNSRSEMNVSTLELGDSALYLCASSAGETGKAGELFFGEGSRLTVL.

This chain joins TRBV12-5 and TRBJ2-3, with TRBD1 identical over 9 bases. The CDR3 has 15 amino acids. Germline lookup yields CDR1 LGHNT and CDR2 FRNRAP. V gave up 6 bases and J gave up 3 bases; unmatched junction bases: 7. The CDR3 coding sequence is TGTGCTAGTGGAGGAGGGACAGGGTTTACAGATACGCAGTATTTT. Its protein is CASGGGTGFTDTQYF.

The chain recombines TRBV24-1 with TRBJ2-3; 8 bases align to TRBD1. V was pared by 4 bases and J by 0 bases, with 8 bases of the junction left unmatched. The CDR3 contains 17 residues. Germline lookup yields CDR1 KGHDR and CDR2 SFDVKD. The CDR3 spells CATSDNGQGPSTDTQYF. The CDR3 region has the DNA TGTGCCACCAGTGACAATGGACAGGGCCCGAGCACAGATACGCAGTATTTT.

The CDR3 sequence: CASSLAGVRAGELFF. The CDR3 nucleotides read TGTGCCAGCAGTTTAGCGGGAGTCAGGGCCGGGGAGCTGTTTTTT. This sequence joins TRBV6-5 and TRBJ2-2; 9 nucleotides match TRBD2. The CDR3 is 15 residues long. The germline V gene encodes CDR1 MNHEY and CDR2 SVGAGI. The V gene end was trimmed by 4 bases and the J gene end by 6 bases; junction bases not matched to a gene: 6.

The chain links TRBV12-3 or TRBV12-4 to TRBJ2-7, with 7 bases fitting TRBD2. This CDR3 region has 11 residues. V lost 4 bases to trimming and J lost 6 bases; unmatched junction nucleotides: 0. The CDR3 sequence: CASSSGGEQYF. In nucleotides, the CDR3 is TGTGCCAGCAGTTCGGGAGGCGAGCAGTACTTC.

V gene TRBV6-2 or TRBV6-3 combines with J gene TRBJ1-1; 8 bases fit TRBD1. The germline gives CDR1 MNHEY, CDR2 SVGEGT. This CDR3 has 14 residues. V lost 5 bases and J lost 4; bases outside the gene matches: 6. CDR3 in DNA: TGTGCCAGCAGTATCCGCACAGGGGGCACTGAAGCTTTCTTT. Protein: CASSIRTGGTEAFF.

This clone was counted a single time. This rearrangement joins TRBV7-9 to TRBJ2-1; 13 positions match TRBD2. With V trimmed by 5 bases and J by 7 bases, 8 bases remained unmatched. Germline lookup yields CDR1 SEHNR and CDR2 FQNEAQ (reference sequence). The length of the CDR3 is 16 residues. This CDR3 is CASSPRTSGRLNEQFF. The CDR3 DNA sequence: TGTGCCAGCAGCCCACGGACTAGCGGGAGACTTAATGAGCAGTTCTTC. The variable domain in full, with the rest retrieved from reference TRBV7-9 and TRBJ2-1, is DTGVSQNPRHKITKRGQNVTFRCDPISEHNRLYWYRQTLGQGPEFLTYFQNEAQLEKSRLLSDRFSAERPKGSFSTLEIQRTEQGDSAMYLCASSPRTSGRLNEQFFGPGTRLTVL.

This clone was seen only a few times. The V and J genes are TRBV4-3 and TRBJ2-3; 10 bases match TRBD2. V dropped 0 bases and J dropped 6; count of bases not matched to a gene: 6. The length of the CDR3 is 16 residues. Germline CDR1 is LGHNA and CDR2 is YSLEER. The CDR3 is CASSQDQAGGTDTQYF. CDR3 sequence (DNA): TGCGCCAGCAGCCAAGATCAAGCGGGGGGGACGGATACGCAGTATTTT.

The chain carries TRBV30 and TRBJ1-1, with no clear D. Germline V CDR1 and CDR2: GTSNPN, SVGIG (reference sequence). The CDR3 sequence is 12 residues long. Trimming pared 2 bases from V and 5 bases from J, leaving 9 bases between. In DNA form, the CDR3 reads TGTGCCTGGAGTCAGGCCATGACTGAAGCTTTCTTT. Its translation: CAWSQAMTEAFF.

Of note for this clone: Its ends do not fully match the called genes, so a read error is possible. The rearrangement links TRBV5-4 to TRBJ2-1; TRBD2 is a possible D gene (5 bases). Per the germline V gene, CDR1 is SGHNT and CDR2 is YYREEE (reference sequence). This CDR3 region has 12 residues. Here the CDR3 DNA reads TGTGCCAGCAGCTTGGAAAGCGGACCGGAGGTCTTC. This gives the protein CASSLESGPEVF.

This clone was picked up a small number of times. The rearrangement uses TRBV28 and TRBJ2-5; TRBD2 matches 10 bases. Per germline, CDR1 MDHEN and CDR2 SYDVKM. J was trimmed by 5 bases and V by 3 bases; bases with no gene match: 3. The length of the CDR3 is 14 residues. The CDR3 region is CASSFSGRKETQYF. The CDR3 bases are TGTGCCAGCAGTTTTAGCGGGAGGAAGGAGACCCAGTACTTC. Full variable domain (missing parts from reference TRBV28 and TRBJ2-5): DVKVTQSSRYLVKRTGEKVFLECVQDMDHENMFWYRQDPGLGLRLIYFSYDVKMKEKGDIPEGYSVSREKKERFSLILESASTNQTSMYLCASSFSGRKETQYFGPGTRLLVL.

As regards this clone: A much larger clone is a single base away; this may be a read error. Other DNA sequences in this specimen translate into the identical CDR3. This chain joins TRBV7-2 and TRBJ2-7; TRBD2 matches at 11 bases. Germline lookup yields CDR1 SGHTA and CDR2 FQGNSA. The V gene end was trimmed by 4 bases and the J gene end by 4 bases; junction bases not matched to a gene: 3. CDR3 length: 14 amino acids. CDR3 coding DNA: TGTGCCAGCAGCTCTACTAGCGGGAGTTACGAGCAGTACTTC. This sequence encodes CASSSTSGSYEQYF.